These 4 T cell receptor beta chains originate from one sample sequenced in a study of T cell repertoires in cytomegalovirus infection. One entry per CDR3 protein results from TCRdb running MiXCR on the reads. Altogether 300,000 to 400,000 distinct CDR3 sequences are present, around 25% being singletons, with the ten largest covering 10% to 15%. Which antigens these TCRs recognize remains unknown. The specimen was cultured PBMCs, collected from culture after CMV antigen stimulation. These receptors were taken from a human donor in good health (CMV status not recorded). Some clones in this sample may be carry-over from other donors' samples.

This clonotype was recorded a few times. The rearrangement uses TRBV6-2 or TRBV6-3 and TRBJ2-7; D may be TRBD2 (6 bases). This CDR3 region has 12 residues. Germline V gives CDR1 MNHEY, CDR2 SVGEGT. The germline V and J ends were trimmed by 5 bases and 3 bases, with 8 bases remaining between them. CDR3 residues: CASSRLDYEQYF. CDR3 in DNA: TGTGCCAGCAGTCGACTAGACTACGAGCAGTACTTC.

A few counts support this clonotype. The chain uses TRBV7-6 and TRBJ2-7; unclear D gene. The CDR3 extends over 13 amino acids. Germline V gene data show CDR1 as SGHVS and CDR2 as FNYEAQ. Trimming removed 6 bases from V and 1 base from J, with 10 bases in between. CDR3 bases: TGTGCCAGCAGTCCGCCTTTTTCCTACGAGCAGTACTTC. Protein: CASSPPFSYEQYF.

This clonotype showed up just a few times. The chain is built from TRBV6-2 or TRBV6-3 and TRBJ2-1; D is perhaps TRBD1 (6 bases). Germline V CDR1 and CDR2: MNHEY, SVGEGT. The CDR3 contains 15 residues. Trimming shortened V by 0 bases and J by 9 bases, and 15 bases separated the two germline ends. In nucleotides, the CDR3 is TGTGCCAGCAGTTACTCCACGTCCCCCAGGGGTGAGCAGTTCTTC. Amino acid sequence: CASSYSTSPRGEQFF.

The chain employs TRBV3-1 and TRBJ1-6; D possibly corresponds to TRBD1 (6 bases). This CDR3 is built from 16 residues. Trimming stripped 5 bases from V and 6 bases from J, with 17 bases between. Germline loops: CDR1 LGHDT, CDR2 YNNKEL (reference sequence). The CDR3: CASSFSGQIGNSPLHF. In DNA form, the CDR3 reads TGTGCCAGCAGCTTTTCCGGACAGATTGGTAATTCACCCCTCCACTTT. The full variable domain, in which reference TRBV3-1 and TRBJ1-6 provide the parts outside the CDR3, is DTAVSQTPKYLVTQMGNDKSIKCEQNLGHDTMYWYKQDSKKFLKIMFSYNNKELIINETVPNRFSPKSPDKAHLNLHINSLELGDSAVYFCASSFSGQIGNSPLHFGNGTRLTVT.